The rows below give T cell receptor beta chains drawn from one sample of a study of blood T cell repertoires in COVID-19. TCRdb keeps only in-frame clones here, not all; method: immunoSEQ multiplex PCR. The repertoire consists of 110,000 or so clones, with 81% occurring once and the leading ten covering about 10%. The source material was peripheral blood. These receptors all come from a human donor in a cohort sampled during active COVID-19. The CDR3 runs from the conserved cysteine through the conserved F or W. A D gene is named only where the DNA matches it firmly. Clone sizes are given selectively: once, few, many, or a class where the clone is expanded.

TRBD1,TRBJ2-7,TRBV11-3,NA,CASSTRLQGGEQYF
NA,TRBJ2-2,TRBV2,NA,CASRGGRFMTGELFF
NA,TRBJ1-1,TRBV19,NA,CASSTPTPNTEAFF
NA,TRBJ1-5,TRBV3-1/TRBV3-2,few,CASSQVSGGNQPQHF
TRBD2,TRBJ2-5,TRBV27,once,CASSKKTSGTRQETQYF
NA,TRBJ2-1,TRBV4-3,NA,CASSQGTQSPPNEQFF
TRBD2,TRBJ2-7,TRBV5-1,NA,CASSLGATSGSNEQYF
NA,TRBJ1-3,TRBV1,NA,CTSSQLGNTIYF
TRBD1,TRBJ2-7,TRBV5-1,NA,CASSGRTGQGAREQYF
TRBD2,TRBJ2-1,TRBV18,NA,CASSPPGTSGWNEQFF
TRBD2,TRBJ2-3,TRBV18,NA,CASSPPRMAGGQNTQYF
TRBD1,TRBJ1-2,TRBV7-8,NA,CASSPRTGIPYGYTF
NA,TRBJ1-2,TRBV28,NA,CASSGGRAISGGYTF
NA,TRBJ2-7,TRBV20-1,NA,CSVASYEQYF
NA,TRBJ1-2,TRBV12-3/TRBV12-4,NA,CASSLQDSSGYTF
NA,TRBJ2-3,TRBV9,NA,CASSRGTVSTDTQYF
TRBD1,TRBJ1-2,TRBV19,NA,CASTFTGTGFGYGYTF
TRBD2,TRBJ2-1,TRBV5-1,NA,CASSLTAGGGNEQFF
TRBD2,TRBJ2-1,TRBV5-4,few,CASSLASGGPIYNEQFF
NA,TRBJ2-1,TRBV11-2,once,CASSLGARAVRSYNEQFF
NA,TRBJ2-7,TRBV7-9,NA,CASSLARGGVNEQYF
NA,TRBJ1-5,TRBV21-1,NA,CASSEEGAEPQHF
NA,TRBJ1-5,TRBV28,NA,CASSAYSNQPQHF